This T cell receptor (beta chain) emerged from a study of control samples from healthy donors and cancer patients. From germline, CDR1 is LGHNT and CDR2 FRNRAP. The CDR3 extends over 17 amino acids. V shed 0 bases and J shed 0 bases, with 12 bases lying between them. Profiled with immunoSEQ multiplex PCR; TCRdb holds only in-frame clones, not every one. The table records over 200,000 clones, over 75% of them present only once. This receptor was taken from a woman aged 55 to 70 with lung cancer. The chain carries TRBV12-5 and TRBJ1-5; D gene ambiguous. Sequenced material: PBMCs. DNA of the CDR3: TGTGCTAGTGGTTTGGTACTGGATAGGAATAGCAATCAGCCCCAGCATTTT. This codes for CASGLVLDRNSNQPQHF.